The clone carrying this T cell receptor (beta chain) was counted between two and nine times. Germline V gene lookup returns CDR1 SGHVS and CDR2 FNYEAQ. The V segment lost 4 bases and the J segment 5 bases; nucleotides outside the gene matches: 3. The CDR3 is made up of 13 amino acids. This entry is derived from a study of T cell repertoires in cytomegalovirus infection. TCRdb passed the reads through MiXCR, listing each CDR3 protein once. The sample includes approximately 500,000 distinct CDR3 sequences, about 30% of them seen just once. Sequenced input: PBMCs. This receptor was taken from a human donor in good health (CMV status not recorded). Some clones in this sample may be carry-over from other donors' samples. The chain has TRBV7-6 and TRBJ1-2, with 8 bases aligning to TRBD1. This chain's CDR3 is CASSSRQGYGYTF. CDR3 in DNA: TGTGCCAGCAGCTCACGACAGGGGTATGGCTACACCTTC. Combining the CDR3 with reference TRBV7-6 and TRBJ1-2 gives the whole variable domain GAGVSQSPRYKVTKRGQDVALRCDPISGHVSLYWYRQALGQGPEFLTYFNYEAQQDKSGLPNDRFSAERPEGSISTLTIQRTEQRDSAMYRCASSSRQGYGYTFGSGTRLTVV.